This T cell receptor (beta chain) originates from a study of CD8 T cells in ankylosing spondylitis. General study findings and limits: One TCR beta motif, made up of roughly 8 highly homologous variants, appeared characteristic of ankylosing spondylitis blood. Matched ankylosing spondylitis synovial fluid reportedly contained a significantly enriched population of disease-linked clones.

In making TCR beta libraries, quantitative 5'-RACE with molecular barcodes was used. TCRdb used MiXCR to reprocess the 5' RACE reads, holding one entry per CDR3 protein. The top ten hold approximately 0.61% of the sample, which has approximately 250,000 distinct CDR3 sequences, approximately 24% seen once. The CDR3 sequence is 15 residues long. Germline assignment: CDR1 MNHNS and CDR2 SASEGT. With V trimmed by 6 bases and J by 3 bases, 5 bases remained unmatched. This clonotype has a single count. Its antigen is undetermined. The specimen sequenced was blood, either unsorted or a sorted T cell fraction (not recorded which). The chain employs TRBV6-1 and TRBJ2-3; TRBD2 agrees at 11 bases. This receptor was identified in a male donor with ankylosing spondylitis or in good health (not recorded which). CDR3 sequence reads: CASSRLAGRTDTQYF. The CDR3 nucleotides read TGTGCCAGCAGCCGACTAGCGGGGAGAACAGATACGCAGTATTTT.